This is a list of T cell receptor beta chains from one sample in a study of cytomegalovirus exposure and HLA in healthy donors. The repertoire was sequenced with immunoSEQ multiplex PCR; TCRdb's copy has only in-frame clones and lacks some. The sample consists of roughly 98,000 clones, around 75% of them appearing once. The sample was PBMCs. These receptor sequences come from a man aged 18-30 years in good health and CMV-seropositive. Each CDR3 is given with its conserved first and last residue. A D gene is named only where the DNA matches it firmly. Size is stated for part of the rows, as once, few or many counts, or as a class when the clone is expanded.

TRBV7-9	.	TRBJ1-5	.	CASSWTASQPQHF	TGTGCCAGCAGCTGGACAGCCTCACAGCCCCAGCATTTT
TRBV5-1	.	TRBJ2-5	once	CASSFSETQYF	TGCGCCAGCAGCTTCTCGGAGACCCAGTACTTC
TRBV5-6	TRBD2	TRBJ2-2	.	CASSQRERGYTGELFF	TGTGCCAGCAGCCAAAGAGAGCGGGGGTACACCGGGGAGCTGTTTTTT
TRBV6-5	.	TRBJ1-2	.	CASSVSSRNYGYTF	TGTGCCAGTTCCGTCTCGTCTCGGAACTATGGCTACACCTTC
TRBV5-1	.	TRBJ2-5	once	CASSQEVQETQYF	TGCGCCAGCAGCCAGGAGGTACAAGAGACCCAGTACTTC
TRBV6-1	.	TRBJ2-3	.	CASSEQDADTQYF	TGTGCCAGCAGTGAACAGGATGCAGATACGCAGTATTTT
TRBV29-1	.	TRBJ1-1	.	CSVVSLGGAQSTEAFF	TGCAGCGTTGTTAGTTTAGGGGGGGCGCAGAGCACTGAAGCTTTCTTT
TRBV27	.	TRBJ1-1	.	CASSLSLTASAFF	TGTGCCAGCAGTTTATCGCTAACGGCTAGTGCTTTCTTT
TRBV7-9	.	TRBJ2-3	.	CASSLPSTDTQYF	TGTGCCAGCAGTTTACCATCCACAGATACGCAGTATTTT
TRBV5-1	.	TRBJ2-3	.	CASEDRITDTQYF	TGCGCCAGCGAGGACAGAATCACAGATACGCAGTATTTT
TRBV19	.	TRBJ1-1	.	CASSVKGLNTEAFF	TGTGCCAGTAGTGTCAAGGGGTTGAACACTGAAGCTTTCTTT
TRBV5-1	.	TRBJ1-4	.	CASSFGGEKLFF	TGCGCCAGCAGCTTTGGAGGAGAAAAACTGTTTTTT
TRBV7-8	.	TRBJ2-1	once	CASSSYRQAGIYNEQFF	TGTGCCAGCAGCTCATACCGACAGGCCGGAATCTACAATGAGCAGTTCTTC
TRBV19	.	TRBJ2-7	.	CAITTGSYEQYF	TGTGCCATCACGACTGGCTCCTACGAGCAGTACTTC
TRBV5-4	TRBD1	TRBJ2-5	.	CASSRERGLETQYF	TGTGCCAGCAGCCGTGAAAGGGGGCTGGAGACCCAGTACTTC
TRBV19	.	TRBJ1-5	.	CASSAGSGSLANRVGNQPQHF	TGTGCCAGTAGTGCTGGATCGGGATCTTTGGCCAACAGGGTTGGCAATCAGCCCCAGCATTTT
TRBV7-9	.	TRBJ1-1	.	CASSLWFDASREGTEAFF	TGTGCCAGCAGCTTATGGTTTGATGCTTCCCGGGAAGGGACTGAAGCTTTCTTT